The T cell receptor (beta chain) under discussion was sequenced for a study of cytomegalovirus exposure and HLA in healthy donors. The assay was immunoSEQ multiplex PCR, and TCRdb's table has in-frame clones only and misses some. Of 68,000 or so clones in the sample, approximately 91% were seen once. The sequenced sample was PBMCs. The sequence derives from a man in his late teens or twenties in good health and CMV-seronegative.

CDR3 amino acids: CASSDWRDTQYF. The CDR3 coding sequence is TGTGCCAGCAGTGACTGGCGGGATACGCAGTATTTT. This chain uses TRBV2 with TRBJ2-3; D is unclear. The CDR3 is made up of 12 amino acids. Trimming shortened V by 3 bases and J by 6 bases, and 7 bases separated the two germline ends. CDR1 and CDR2 from the germline V gene are SNHLY and FYNNEI.